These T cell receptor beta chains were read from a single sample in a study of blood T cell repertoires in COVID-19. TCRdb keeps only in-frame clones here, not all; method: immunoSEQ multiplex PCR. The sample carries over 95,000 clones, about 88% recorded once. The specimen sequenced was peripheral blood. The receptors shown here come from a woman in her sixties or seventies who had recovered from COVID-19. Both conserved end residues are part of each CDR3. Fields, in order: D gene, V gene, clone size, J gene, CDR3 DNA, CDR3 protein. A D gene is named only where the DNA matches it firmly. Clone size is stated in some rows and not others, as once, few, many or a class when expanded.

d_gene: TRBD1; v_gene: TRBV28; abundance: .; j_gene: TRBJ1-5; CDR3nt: TGTGCCAGCAGTTTAACGACAGGGGGCGGGCAGCCCCAGCATTTT; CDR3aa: CASSLTTGGGQPQHF
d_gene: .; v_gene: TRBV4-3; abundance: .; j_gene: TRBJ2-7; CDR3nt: TGCGCCAGCAGCCAAGGGACATCAGGGGAAGGGCTTTACGAGCAGTACTTC; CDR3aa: CASSQGTSGEGLYEQYF
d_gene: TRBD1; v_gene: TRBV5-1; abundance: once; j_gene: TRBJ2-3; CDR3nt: TGCGCCAGCAGCCCCAGGACAGGGAGCACAGATACGCAGTATTTT; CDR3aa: CASSPRTGSTDTQYF
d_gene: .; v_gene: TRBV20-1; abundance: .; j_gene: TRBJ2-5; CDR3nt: TGCAGTGCTAGTAATGCGGGAAGGACGAGGGGAGAGACCCAGTACTTC; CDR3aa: CSASNAGRTRGETQYF
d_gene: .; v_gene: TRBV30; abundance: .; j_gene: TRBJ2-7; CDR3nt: TGTGCCTGGAGTTCTTTCGAGCAGTACTTC; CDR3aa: CAWSSFEQYF
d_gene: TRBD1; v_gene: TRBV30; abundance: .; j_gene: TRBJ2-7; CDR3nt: TGTGCCTGGAGTCAGTTGACAGGGGGTATGTCCTACGAGCAGTACTTC; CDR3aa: CAWSQLTGGMSYEQYF
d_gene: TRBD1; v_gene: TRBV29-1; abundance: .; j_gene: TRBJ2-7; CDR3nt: TGCAGCGTTTGCACAGGGGGCTGGTGGTACTTC; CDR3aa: CSVCTGGWWYF
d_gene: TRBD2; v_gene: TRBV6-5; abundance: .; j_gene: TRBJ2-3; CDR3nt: TGTGCCAGCAGGGTCGGACTAGTCGCCTCCGATACGCAGTATTTT; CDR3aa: CASRVGLVASDTQYF
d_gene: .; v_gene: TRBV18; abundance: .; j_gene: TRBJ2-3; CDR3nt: TGTGCCAGCTCCCCCTCGCGAGGCGGCACAGATACGCAGTATTTT; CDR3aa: CASSPSRGGTDTQYF
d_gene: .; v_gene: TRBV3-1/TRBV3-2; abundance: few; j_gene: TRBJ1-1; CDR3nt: TGTGCCAGCAGCCTCAGGGACACTGAAGCTTTCTTT; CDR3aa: CASSLRDTEAFF
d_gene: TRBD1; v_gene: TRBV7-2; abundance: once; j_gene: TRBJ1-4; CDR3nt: TGTGCCAGCAGCGCACAGGGGAGTACTAATGAAAAACTGTTTTTT; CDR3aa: CASSAQGSTNEKLFF
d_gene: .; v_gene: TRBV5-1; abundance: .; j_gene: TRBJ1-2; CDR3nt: TGCGCCAGCAGCCCTTCCGCGGCCTATGGCTACACCTTC; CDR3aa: CASSPSAAYGYTF
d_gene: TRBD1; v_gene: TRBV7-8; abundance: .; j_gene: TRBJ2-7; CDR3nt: TGTGCCAGCAGCGACAGGGCCTCCTACGAGCAGTACTTC; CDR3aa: CASSDRASYEQYF
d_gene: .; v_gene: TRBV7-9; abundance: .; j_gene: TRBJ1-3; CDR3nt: TGTGCCAGCCGGGCAGGGGAAAACACCATATATTTT; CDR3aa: CASRAGENTIYF
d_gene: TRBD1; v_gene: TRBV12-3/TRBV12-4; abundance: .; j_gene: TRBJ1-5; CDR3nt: TGTGCCAGCAGTTTAAGGGGGCATCAGCCCCAGCATTTT; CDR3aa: CASSLRGHQPQHF
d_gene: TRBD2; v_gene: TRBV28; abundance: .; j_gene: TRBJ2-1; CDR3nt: TGTGCCAGCAGTCTAGCGGGGGGCCCACTCAATGAGCAGTTCTTC; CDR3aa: CASSLAGGPLNEQFF
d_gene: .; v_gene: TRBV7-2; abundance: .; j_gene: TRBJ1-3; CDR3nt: TGTGCCAGCAGCTTGTCTTCGGGACTCTCTGGAAACACCATATATTTT; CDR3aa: CASSLSSGLSGNTIYF
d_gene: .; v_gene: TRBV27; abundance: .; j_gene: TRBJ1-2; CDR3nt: TGTGCCAGCAGTTCCATCCACCTACGGGGTGAAGTTGATGGCTACACCTTC; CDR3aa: CASSSIHLRGEVDGYTF
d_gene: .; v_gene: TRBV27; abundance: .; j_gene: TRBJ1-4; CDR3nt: TGTGCCAGCCGGAGGGACTTTGCAACTAATGAAAAACTGTTTTTT; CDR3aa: CASRRDFATNEKLFF
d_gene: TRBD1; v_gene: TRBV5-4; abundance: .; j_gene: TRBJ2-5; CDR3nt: TGTGCCAGCAGCTTGGGACAGGGGTTTGGAGAGACCCAGTACTTC; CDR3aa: CASSLGQGFGETQYF
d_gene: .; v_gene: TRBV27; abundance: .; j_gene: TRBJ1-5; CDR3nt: TGTGCCAGCAGTCCTCTTGGTAGAAGCAATCAGCCCCAGCATTTT; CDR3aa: CASSPLGRSNQPQHF
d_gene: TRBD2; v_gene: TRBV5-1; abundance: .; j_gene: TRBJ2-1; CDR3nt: TGCGCCAGCAGCTTGAGAGCGGGGGGGTTCAATGAGCAGTTCTTC; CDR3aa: CASSLRAGGFNEQFF
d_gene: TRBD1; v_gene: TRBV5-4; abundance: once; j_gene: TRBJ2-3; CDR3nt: TGTGCCAGCAGCCGGGACAGGGCCGAGCATACGCAGTATTTT; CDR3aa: CASSRDRAEHTQYF
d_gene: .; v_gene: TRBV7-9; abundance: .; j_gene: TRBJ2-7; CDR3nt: TGTGCCAGCAGCTTAGAATTGGGGGGAGCCTACGAGCAGTACTTC; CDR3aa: CASSLELGGAYEQYF
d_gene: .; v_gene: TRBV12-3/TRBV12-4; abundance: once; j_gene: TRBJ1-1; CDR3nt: TGTGCCAGCACCCGGAACACTGAAGCTTTCTTT; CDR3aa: CASTRNTEAFF
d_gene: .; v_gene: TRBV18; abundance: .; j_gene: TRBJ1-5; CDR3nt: TGTGCCAGCTCACCCGGAGGGGCCGATCAGCCCCAGCATTTT; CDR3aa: CASSPGGADQPQHF
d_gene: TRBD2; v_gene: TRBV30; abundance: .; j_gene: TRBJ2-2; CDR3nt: TGTGCCTGGCGTCCCCGGGGACTAGCGGGAGGGCATAACGGGGAGCTGTTTTTT; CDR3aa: CAWRPRGLAGGHNGELFF
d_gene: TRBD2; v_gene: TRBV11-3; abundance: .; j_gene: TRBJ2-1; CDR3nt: TGTGCCAGCAGCATCGGGACTAGCGGGAGCAATGAGCAGTTCTTC; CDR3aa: CASSIGTSGSNEQFF
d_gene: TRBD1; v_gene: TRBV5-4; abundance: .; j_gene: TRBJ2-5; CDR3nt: TGTGCCAGCAGCAACCGACAGGGGGAGACCCAGTACTTC; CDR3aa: CASSNRQGETQYF
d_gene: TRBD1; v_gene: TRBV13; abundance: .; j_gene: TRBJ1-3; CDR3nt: TGTGCCAGCAGCCACTATTACGGGACAGGTTCGGCTGGAAACACCATATATTTT; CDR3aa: CASSHYYGTGSAGNTIYF
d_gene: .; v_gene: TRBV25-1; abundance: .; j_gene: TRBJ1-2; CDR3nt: TGTGCCAGCAGTGACAGTCCGATCTATGGCTACACCTTC; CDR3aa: CASSDSPIYGYTF
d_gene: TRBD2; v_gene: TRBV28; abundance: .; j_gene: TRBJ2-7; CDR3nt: TGTGCCAGCTTGGGGAGGGGTTACGAGCAGTACTTC; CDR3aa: CASLGRGYEQYF
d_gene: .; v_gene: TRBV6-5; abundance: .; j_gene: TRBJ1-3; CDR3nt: TGTGCCAGCAGGAACAGGGTTACCTCTGGAAACACCATATATTTT; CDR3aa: CASRNRVTSGNTIYF
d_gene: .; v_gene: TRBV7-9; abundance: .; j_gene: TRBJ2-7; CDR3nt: TGTGCCAGCAGCCTAACTAGCACCGAGCTCACCTACGAGCAGTACTTC; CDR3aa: CASSLTSTELTYEQYF
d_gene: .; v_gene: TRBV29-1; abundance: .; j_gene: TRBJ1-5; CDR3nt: TGCAGCGTTGGGAATGGAGGCCAGCCCCAGCATTTT; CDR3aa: CSVGNGGQPQHF
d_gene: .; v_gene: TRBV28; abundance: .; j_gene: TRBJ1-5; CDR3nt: TGTGCCAGCAGTTTATTCAAGGGGGGGATTAGCAATCAGCCCCAGCATTTT; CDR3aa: CASSLFKGGISNQPQHF
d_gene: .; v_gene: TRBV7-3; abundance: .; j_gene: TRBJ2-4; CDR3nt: TGTGCCAGCAGCTTGCAGGGCCTAGCCAAAAACATTCAGTACTTC; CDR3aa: CASSLQGLAKNIQYF
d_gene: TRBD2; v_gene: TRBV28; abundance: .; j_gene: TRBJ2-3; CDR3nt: TGTGCCAGCAGTTTCTGGACTAGCGGGGGGCGAAGCACAGATACGCAGTATTTT; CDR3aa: CASSFWTSGGRSTDTQYF
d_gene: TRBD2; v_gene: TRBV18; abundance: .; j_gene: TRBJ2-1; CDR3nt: TGTGCCAGCTCACCACCGACTAGCGGGAGGGGAGTAGGCTCCTACAATGAGCAGTTCTTC; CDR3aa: CASSPPTSGRGVGSYNEQFF
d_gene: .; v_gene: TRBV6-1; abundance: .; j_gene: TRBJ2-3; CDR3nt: TGTGCCAGCAGTGGCGGTAATAGGGGCAGGACAGATACGCAGTATTTT; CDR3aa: CASSGGNRGRTDTQYF
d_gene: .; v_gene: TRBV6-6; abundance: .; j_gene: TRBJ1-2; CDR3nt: TGTGCCAGCAGTTACTCCGGGACATCGTCTTATGGCTACACCTTC; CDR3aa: CASSYSGTSSYGYTF
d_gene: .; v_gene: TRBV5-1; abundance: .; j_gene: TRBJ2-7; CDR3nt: TGCGCCAGCACCCGAGACTCCAACGTCGACTACGAGCAGTACTTC; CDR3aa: CASTRDSNVDYEQYF
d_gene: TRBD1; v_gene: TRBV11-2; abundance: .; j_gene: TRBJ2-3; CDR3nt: TGTGCCAGCAGCTTAGGGACAGGGGACTTTTATACGCAGTATTTT; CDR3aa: CASSLGTGDFYTQYF
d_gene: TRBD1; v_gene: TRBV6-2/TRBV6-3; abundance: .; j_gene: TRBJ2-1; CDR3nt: TGTGCCAGCAGTTGGGGGGACAGGGTCAATGAGCAGTTCTTC; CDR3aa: CASSWGDRVNEQFF
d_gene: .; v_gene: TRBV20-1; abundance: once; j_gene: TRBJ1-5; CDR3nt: TGCAGTGCTATTGACGGGGGGGACAATCAGCCCCAGCATTTT; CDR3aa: CSAIDGGDNQPQHF
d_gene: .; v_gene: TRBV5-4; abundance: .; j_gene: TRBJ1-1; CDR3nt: TGTGCCAGCAGCTTGTTGCCAGGGGAAACTGAAGCTTTCTTT; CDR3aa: CASSLLPGETEAFF
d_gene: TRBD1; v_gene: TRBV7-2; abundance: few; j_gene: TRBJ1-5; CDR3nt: TGTGCCAGCAGCCGGGACAGGGTCGAGGGGCCCCAGCATTTT; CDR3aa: CASSRDRVEGPQHF
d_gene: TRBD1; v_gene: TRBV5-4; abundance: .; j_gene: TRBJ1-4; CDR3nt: TGTGCCAGCAGCGGCGAAGGACAGGGTAAACGGGAAAAACTGTTTTTT; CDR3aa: CASSGEGQGKREKLFF
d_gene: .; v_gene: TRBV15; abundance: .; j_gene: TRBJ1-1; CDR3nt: TGTGCCACCAGCGGGGGCCGGGGTGGCACTGAAGCTTTCTTT; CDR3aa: CATSGGRGGTEAFF
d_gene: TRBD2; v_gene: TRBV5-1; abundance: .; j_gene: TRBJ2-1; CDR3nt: TGCGCCAGCAGCTTGGATCCAGCGGGAGGTTTCAATGAGCAGTTCTTC; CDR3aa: CASSLDPAGGFNEQFF
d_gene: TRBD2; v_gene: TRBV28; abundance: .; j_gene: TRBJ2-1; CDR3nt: TGTGCCAGCAGGCAGCTAGCGGAGACGCAGTTCTTC; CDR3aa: CASRQLAETQFF
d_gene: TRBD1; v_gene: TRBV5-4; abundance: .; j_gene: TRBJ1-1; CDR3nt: TGTGCCAGCAGCTTGGACAGGGGCGCTGAAGCTTTCTTT; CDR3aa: CASSLDRGAEAFF